This passage covers 28 T cell receptor beta chains from one sample sequenced in a study of human T cells and chemical hapten exposure. TCRdb called the RACE reads again in MiXCR, with one record for every CDR3 protein. This table holds approximately 400,000 distinct CDR3 sequences, more than 4.5% found once. Stated time point: patch test 1, 2 weeks after DPC sensitization. Treatment defined: therapeutic diphenylcyclopropenone sensitization with weekly scalp DPC. The sample in question was whole blood, obtained in connection with sensitization to the hapten diphenylcyclopropenone (DPC). The receptors originated from a woman aged 45-65 years with alopecia areata. Some clones in this sample may be carry-over from other donors' samples.

The V gene is TRBV6-5, the J gene TRBJ2-3, with D perhaps being TRBD1 or TRBD2 (5 bases each). Looked up from germline, CDR1 is MNHEY and CDR2 is SVGAGI. This CDR3 is 15 amino acids long. V lost 4 bases, J lost 0 bases, and 11 bases lay in between. This CDR3 is CASSSGTVSTDTQYF. CDR3 bases: TGTGCCAGCAGTTCCGGGACGGTTAGCACAGATACGCAGTATTTT.

This clonotype was seen only a few times. V usage is TRBV19 and J usage is TRBJ1-2; D remains unclear. With 6 bases removed from V and 0 bases from J, the gap between germline ends came to 8 bases. This CDR3 is built from 13 residues. Germline V gene lookup returns CDR1 LNHDA and CDR2 SQIVND (reference sequence). Here the CDR3 DNA reads TGTGCCAGTAGCGACGGAGCTAACTATGGCTACACCTTC. Protein sequence: CASSDGANYGYTF.

This clonotype was observed a handful of times. The CDR3 DNA reads TGTGCCTGGAGTGTTACGGGACTAGCGGGAGTGGCCCAGTACTTC. Amino acids: CAWSVTGLAGVAQYF. V and J are TRBV30 and TRBJ2-5, with TRBD2 identical over 14 bases. Germline-derived CDR1 and CDR2 are GTSNPN and SVGIG (reference sequence). Trimming took 0 bases from V and 9 from J; bases not matched to a gene: 6. This CDR3 spans 15 amino acids.

This clonotype was recorded many times. V usage is TRBV2 and J usage is TRBJ1-6; tentative D call: TRBD1 (5 bases). This CDR3 has 13 amino acids. CDR1 is SNHLY, CDR2 FYNNEI, per germline. CDR3 residues: CGTARGVGSPLHF. The CDR3 nucleotides read TGTGGCACAGCCCGGGGCGTAGGTTCACCCCTCCACTTT.

This clonotype appeared many times. The gene calls are TRBV20-1 and TRBJ1-1; tentatively, D is TRBD1 (6 bases). The CDR3 length is 14 residues. In germline, CDR1 is DFQATT, CDR2 SNEGSKA (reference sequence). The ends were cut back, 0 bases at V and 5 bases at J, with 13 bases in the middle. CDR3 in amino acids: CSAREGRRGTEAFF. For the CDR3, the DNA is TGCAGTGCTAGAGAGGGCCGAAGGGGGACTGAAGCTTTCTTT.

This clonotype was counted many times. The rearrangement joins TRBV3-1 to TRBJ2-4; no reliable D call. The V and J ends lost 1 base and 6 bases respectively, with 7 bases between them. Germline CDR1 reads LGHDT; CDR2 reads YNNKEL (reference sequence). CDR3 length: 13 residues. The CDR3 loop is CASSQVTGNIQYF. CDR3 sequence (DNA): TGTGCCAGCAGCCAAGTAACGGGAAACATTCAGTACTTC.

This clonotype was counted ten times or more. The J gene is TRBJ2-7, the V gene TRBV20-1; 9 bases line up with TRBD1. The CDR3 runs 15 residues. V shed 0 bases, J shed 3 bases, and the junction held 6 bases outside the gene matches. CDR1 DFQATT and CDR2 SNEGSKA come from the germline V gene (reference sequence). The CDR3 bases are TGCAGTGCTAGAGATCCGTCGGACAGGGGCTACGAGCAGTACTTC. This translates into CSARDPSDRGYEQYF.

At least ten counts were recorded for this clonotype. J is TRBJ2-5 and V is TRBV12-5; D possibly corresponds to TRBD1 (7 bases). The CDR3 contains 14 residues. V lost 4 bases to trimming and J lost 2 bases, with 11 bases between them. Germline V lookup: CDR1 LGHNT, CDR2 FRNRAP. The CDR3 here is CASGWDSGQETQYF. For the CDR3, the DNA is TGTGCTAGTGGTTGGGACAGCGGGCAAGAGACCCAGTACTTC.

The sample holds many counts of this clonotype. The chain employs TRBV10-3 and TRBJ1-1, with a possible D match to TRBD1 (5 bases). CDR1 is ENHRY, CDR2 SYGVKD, per germline. This CDR3 contains 16 residues. V lost 7 bases, J lost 1 base, and 19 bases lay in between. Here the CDR3 reads CAITQVKGPGNTEAFF. The CDR3 DNA reads TGTGCCATCACCCAAGTCAAGGGGCCGGGGAACACTGAAGCTTTCTTT.

CDR3 sequence reads: CASSLTGLGNQPQHF. For the CDR3, the DNA is TGTGCCAGCAGTTTGACAGGGCTCGGCAATCAGCCCCAGCATTTT. This sequence joins TRBV12-3 or TRBV12-4 and TRBJ1-5, with TRBD1 matching 7 bases. J gave up 2 bases and V 3 bases, and 4 bases lay outside the gene matches. This CDR3 has 15 amino acids.

The V and J genes are TRBV15 and TRBJ1-6; D is unclear. This CDR3 has 17 residues. Germline V gene lookup returns CDR1 LNHNV and CDR2 YYDKDF (reference sequence). Trimming stripped 5 bases from V and 2 bases from J, with 16 bases between. CDR3 sequence (DNA): TGTGCCACCAGCCCGAGAAATACCGGGACCTATAATTCACCCCTCCACTTT. This gives the protein CATSPRNTGTYNSPLHF.

This clonotype appeared many times. The V and J genes are TRBV6-5 and TRBJ2-3; 8 bases agree with TRBD1. V gave up 6 bases and J gave up 0 bases; unmatched junction bases: 5. Per germline, CDR1 MNHEY and CDR2 SVGAGI. The CDR3 runs to 15 residues. DNA for the CDR3: TGTGCCAGCAGACAGGACAGGGCGAGCACAGATACGCAGTATTTT. It is translated as CASRQDRASTDTQYF.

This clonotype was observed many times. The V gene is TRBV6-2 or TRBV6-3, the J gene TRBJ1-6; a weak D match, TRBD1 (5 bases). This CDR3 region has 15 residues. Trimming shortened V by 7 bases and J by 7 bases, and 17 bases separated the two germline ends. Germline CDR1 is MNHEY and CDR2 is SVGEGT. In DNA form, the CDR3 reads TGTGCCAGCACTCTACCGGCAGGGACCAATTCACCCCTCCACTTT. It is translated as CASTLPAGTNSPLHF.

This clonotype was seen many times. This chain joins TRBV6-5 and TRBJ1-2; TRBD1 aligns across 9 bases. V lost 2 bases, J lost 6 bases, and 10 bases stayed unmatched. The CDR3 consists of 16 residues. Germline CDR1 reads MNHEY; CDR2 reads SVGAGI. The CDR3 nucleotides are TGTGCCAGCAGTTACCTCCCCTCTACAGGGGGCCATGGCTACACCTTC. It yields the protein CASSYLPSTGGHGYTF.

This clonotype was counted ten times or more. V usage is TRBV6-5 and J usage is TRBJ2-5; D gene uncertain. This CDR3 has 10 amino acids. Trimming pared 6 bases from V and 5 bases from J, leaving 4 bases between. Germline V CDR1 and CDR2: MNHEY, SVGAGI. The DNA for the CDR3 is TGTGCCAGCAGAGGGGAGACCCAGTACTTC. Translating it yields CASRGETQYF.

Only a few counts were recorded for this clonotype. The chain employs TRBV4-1 and TRBJ1-1, with TRBD1 matching over 7 bases. The CDR3 has 15 amino acids. J was trimmed by 0 bases and V by 2 bases; bases with no gene match: 3. CDR1 is MGHRA, CDR2 YSYEKL, per germline. CDR3 nucleotide sequence: TGCGCCAGCAGCCAACCGGACAGGCTGAACACTGAAGCTTTCTTT. It encodes CASSQPDRLNTEAFF.

This clonotype was detected ten times or more. V usage is TRBV28 and J usage is TRBJ2-3; 7 positions match TRBD1. J gave up 4 bases and V 6 bases, and 4 bases lay outside the gene matches. This CDR3 has 13 amino acids. The germline CDR1 and CDR2 sequences are MDHEN and SYDVKM. The CDR3 region is CASSLRGPDTQYF. The CDR3 DNA follows: TGTGCCAGCAGCTTGAGGGGGCCAGATACGCAGTATTTT.

This clonotype was recorded many times. This sequence joins TRBV5-4 and TRBJ2-5, with 9 nucleotides matching TRBD1. CDR3 size: 14 residues. From germline, CDR1 is SGHNT and CDR2 YYREEE (reference sequence). The junction had 2 bases not matched to a gene; V was cut back by 2 bases and J by 3 bases. The CDR3 protein is CASSLGTGKETQYF. The DNA of the CDR3 is TGTGCCAGCAGCTTAGGGACAGGGAAAGAGACCCAGTACTTC.

V usage is TRBV28 and J usage is TRBJ2-7, with TRBD1 identical over 9 bases. Per germline, CDR1 MDHEN and CDR2 SYDVKM. This CDR3 has 14 amino acids. Unmatched junction bases numbered 9, after V lost 7 bases and J lost 5 bases. CDR3 DNA sequence: TGTGCCAGCATTGCTCCGGGACAGGGTAACGAGCAGTACTTC. Translating it yields CASIAPGQGNEQYF.

A few counts support this clonotype. V gene TRBV24-1 combines with J gene TRBJ2-1; D call uncertain. The CDR3 sequence is 12 residues long. V was shortened by 4 bases and J by 5 bases, with 5 bases between the two germline ends. Germline V gene data show CDR1 as KGHDR and CDR2 as SFDVKD. CDR3 DNA sequence: TGTGCCACCAGTGACCCCCACAATGAGCAGTTCTTC. It codes for CATSDPHNEQFF.

This clonotype was picked up a small number of times. This chain joins TRBV28 and TRBJ1-3, with D maybe TRBD1 (5 bases). Germline V CDR1 and CDR2: MDHEN, SYDVKM. V was cut by 5 bases and J by 6 bases, with 14 bases left in between. This CDR3 has 14 residues. The CDR3 bases are TGTGCCAGCAGTGGCGGGGGGTCCGAAAACACCATATATTTT. Amino acid sequence: CASSGGGSENTIYF.

The chain is built from TRBV12-3 or TRBV12-4 and TRBJ1-2; D call uncertain. This CDR3 region has 15 residues. V gave up 6 bases and J gave up 3 bases, with 17 bases separating them. CDR3 nucleotides: TGTGCCAGCAGCCGAGGTAGTAGGTCTTACTATGGCTACACCTTC. Translation gives CASSRGSRSYYGYTF.

This clonotype came up many times. This CDR3 reads CASSTSSGRINQPQHF. The CDR3 nucleotides are TGTGCCAGCAGCACCTCCTCCGGACGGATCAATCAGCCCCAGCATTTT. The chain joins TRBV7-8 to TRBJ1-5, with D uncertain. Trimming took 5 bases from V and 3 from J, leaving 17 bases between them. The CDR3 runs 16 residues. From germline, CDR1 is SGHVS and CDR2 FQNEAQ. The full variable domain, its missing parts supplied by reference TRBV7-8 and TRBJ1-5, is GAGVSQSPRYKVAKRGQDVALRCDPISGHVSLFWYQQALGQGPEFLTYFQNEAQLDKSGLPSDRFFAERPEGSVSTLKIQRTQQEDSAVYLCASSTSSGRINQPQHFGDGTRLSIL.

This clonotype was seen a handful of times. The V and J genes are TRBV19 and TRBJ2-7; perhaps TRBD1 as D (6 bases). V was trimmed by 8 bases and J by 5 bases, leaving 13 bases between them. CDR1 LNHDA and CDR2 SQIVND come from the germline V gene (reference sequence). The CDR3 consists of 12 residues. The CDR3 spells CASQGLRDEQYF. The CDR3 DNA reads TGTGCCAGTCAGGGGTTGCGGGACGAGCAGTACTTC.

This clonotype was seen repeatedly, ten times or more. The J gene is TRBJ1-4, the V gene TRBV9; tentatively, D is TRBD1 (5 bases). Germline CDR1 and CDR2: SGDLS and YYNGEE. The V gene lost 4 bases and the J gene lost 4 bases, with 17 bases spanning the gap. The CDR3 runs to 16 residues. CDR3 coding DNA: TGTGCCAGCAGCCCAGGGCAGGAGACTTATAATGAAAAACTGTTTTTT. The encoded protein is CASSPGQETYNEKLFF. The full variable domain, in which reference TRBV9 and TRBJ1-4 provide the parts outside the CDR3, is DSGVTQTPKHLITATGQRVTLRCSPRSGDLSVYWYQQSLDQGLQFLIQYYNGEERAKGNILERFSAQQFPDLHSELNLSSLELGDSALYFCASSPGQETYNEKLFFGSGTQLSVL.

This clonotype was observed a few times. The rearrangement links TRBV3-1 to TRBJ2-5, with TRBD1 identical over 10 bases. CDR3 length equals 16 residues. With V trimmed by 2 bases and J by 1 base, 4 bases remained unmatched. Germline values: CDR1 LGHDT, CDR2 YNNKEL (reference sequence). The CDR3 nucleotides read TGTGCCAGCAGCCAACGGGGGACAGGGGTCCAAGAGACCCAGTACTTC. This translates into CASSQRGTGVQETQYF.

This clonotype has only a few counts. The chain carries TRBV2 and TRBJ2-1, with D possibly being TRBD2 (6 bases). Germline assignment: CDR1 SNHLY and CDR2 FYNNEI. V was cut by 4 bases and J by 8 bases, with 9 bases left in between. This CDR3 has 12 amino acids. The CDR3 sequence: CASSAEGDEQFF. As DNA, the CDR3 is TGTGCCAGCAGTGCGGAGGGCGATGAGCAGTTCTTC.

This clonotype appeared a few times. The V call is TRBV12-3 or TRBV12-4, the J call TRBJ1-1, with a possible D match to TRBD1 (6 bases). The CDR3 is made up of 16 amino acids. V dropped 3 bases and J dropped 1 base, with 15 bases sitting between them. The CDR3, as DNA: TGTGCCAGCAGTTTGGGGCAGGGGCTGGCGAACACTGAAGCTTTCTTT. It codes for CASSLGQGLANTEAFF.